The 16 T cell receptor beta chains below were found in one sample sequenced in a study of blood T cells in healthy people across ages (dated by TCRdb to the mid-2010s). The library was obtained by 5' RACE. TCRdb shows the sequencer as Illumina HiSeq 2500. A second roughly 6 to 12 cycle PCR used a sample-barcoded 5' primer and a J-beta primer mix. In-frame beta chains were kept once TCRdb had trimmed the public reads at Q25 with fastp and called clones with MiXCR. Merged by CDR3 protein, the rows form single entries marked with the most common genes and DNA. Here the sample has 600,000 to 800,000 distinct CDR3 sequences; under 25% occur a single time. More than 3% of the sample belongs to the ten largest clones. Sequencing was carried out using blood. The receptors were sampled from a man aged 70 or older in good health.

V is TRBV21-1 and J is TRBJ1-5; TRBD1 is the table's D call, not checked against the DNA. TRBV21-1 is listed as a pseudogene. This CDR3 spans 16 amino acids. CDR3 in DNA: TGTGCCAGCAGCCGGGACAGGGAAAGGTCCAATCAGCCCCAGCATTTT. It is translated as CASSRDRERSNQPQHF.

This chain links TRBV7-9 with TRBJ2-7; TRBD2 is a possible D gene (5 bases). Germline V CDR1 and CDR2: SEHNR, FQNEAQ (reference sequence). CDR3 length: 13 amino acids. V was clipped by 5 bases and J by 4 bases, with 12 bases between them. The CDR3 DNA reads TGTGCCAGCAGCAATTCCCCGGGGTACGAGCAGTACTTC. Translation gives CASSNSPGYEQYF.

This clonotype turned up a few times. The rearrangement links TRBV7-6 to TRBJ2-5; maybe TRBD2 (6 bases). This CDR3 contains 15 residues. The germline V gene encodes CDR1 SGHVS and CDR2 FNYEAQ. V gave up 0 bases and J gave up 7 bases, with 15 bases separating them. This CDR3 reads CASSLASGREGTQYF. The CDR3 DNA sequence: TGTGCCAGCAGCTTAGCGAGCGGGCGAGAAGGGACCCAGTACTTC.

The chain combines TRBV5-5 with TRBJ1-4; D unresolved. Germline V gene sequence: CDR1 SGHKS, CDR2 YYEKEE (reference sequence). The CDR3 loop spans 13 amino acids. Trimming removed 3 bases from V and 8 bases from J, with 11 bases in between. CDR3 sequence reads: CASSSPVNEKLFF. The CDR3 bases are TGTGCCAGCAGCTCCCCGGTCAACGAAAAACTGTTTTTT.

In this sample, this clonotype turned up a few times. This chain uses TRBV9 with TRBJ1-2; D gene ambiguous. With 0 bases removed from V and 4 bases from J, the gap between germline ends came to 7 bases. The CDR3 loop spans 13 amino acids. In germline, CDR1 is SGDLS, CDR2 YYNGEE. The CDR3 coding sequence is TGTGCCAGCAGCGTAGTAAGTGGCTATGGCTACACCTTC. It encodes CASSVVSGYGYTF.

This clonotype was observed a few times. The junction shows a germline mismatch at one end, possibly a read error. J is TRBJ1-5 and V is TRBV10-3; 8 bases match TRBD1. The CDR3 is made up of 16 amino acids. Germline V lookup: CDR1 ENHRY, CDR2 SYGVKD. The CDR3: CAIGDRDRNNNRPQHF. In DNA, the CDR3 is TGTGCCATCGGTGACCGGGACAGGAACAACAACCGGCCCCAGCATTTT.

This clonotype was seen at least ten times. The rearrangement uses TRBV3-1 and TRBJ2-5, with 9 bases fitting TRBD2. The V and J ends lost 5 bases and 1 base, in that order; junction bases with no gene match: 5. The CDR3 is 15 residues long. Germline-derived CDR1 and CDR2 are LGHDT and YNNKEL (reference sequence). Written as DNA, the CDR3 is TGTGCCAGCAGCTTACTAGCGGGCGTCCAAGAGACCCAGTACTTC. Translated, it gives CASSLLAGVQETQYF.

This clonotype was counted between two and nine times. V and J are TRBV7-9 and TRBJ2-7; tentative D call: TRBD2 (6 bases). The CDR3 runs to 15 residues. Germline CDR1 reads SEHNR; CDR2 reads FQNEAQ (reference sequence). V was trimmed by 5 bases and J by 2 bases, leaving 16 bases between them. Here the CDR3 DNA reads TGTGCCAGCAGCCGACTAGTAGCGGCCCCCTACGAGCAGTACTTC. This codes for CASSRLVAAPYEQYF.

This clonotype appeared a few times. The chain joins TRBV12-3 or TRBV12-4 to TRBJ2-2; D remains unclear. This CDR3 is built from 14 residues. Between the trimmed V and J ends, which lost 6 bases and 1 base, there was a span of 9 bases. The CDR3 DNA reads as TGTGCCAGCAGCGACGGACGGAACACCGGGGAGCTGTTTTTT. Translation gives CASSDGRNTGELFF.

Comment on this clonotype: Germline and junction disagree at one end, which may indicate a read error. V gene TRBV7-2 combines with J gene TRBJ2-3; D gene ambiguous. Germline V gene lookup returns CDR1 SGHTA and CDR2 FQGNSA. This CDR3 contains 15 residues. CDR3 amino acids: CAGSSQILSTDTQYF. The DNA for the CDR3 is TGTGCCGGCAGCTCCCAGATCTTGTCCACAGATACGCAGTATTTT.

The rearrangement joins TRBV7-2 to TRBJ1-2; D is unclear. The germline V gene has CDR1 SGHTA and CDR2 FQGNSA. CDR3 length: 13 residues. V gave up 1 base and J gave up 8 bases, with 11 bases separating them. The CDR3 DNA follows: TGTGCCAGCAGCTTAGAGGGTTTGGAGGGCTACACCTTC. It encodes CASSLEGLEGYTF.

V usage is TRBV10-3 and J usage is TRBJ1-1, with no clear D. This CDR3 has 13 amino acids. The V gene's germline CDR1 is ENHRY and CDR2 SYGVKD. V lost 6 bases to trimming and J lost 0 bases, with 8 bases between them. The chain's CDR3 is CAIRPAMNTEAFF. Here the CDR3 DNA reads TGTGCCATCAGGCCAGCCATGAACACTGAAGCTTTCTTT.

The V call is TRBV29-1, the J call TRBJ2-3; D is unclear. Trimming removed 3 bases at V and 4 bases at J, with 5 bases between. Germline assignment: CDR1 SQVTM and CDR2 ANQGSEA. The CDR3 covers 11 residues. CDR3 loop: CSVDFPDTQYF. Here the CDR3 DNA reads TGCAGCGTTGATTTCCCAGATACGCAGTATTTT.

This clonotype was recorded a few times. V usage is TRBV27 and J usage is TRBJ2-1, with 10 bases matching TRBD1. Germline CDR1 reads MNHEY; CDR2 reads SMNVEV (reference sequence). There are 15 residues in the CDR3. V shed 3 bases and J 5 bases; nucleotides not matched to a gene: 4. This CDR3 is CASSLDRGFNNEQFF. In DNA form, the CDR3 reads TGTGCCAGCAGTTTGGACAGGGGGTTTAACAATGAGCAGTTCTTC.

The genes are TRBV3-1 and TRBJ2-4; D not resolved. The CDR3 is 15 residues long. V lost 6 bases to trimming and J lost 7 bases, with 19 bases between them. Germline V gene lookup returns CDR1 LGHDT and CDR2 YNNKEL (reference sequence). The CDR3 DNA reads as TGTGCCAGCAGTCAAAAGGTCGCGGTTGTCAACATTCAGTACTTC. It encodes CASSQKVAVVNIQYF.

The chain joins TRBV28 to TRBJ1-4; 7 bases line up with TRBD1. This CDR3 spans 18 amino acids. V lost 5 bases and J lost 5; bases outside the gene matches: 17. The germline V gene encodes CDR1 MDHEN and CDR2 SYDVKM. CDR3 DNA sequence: TGTGCCAGCAGTCCAGGGGCAACCGGGACAGCCATCAATGAAAAACTGTTTTTT. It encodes CASSPGATGTAINEKLFF. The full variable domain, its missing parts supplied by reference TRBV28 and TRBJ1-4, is DVKVTQSSRYLVKRTGEKVFLECVQDMDHENMFWYRQDPGLGLRLIYFSYDVKMKEKGDIPEGYSVSREKKERFSLILESASTNQTSMYLCASSPGATGTAINEKLFFGSGTQLSVL.